The 20 T cell receptor beta chains reported below all come from one sample, sequenced in a study of blood T cell repertoires in COVID-19. Sequenced by immunoSEQ multiplex PCR; TCRdb stores in-frame clones only, minus some. Counted here are tens of thousands of clones, about 87% occurring once; the ten biggest clones make up 6.5% to 8.5%. Sequencing was done on a sample of peripheral blood. These receptors were collected from a woman of 80 years or more with acute or convalescent COVID-19.

The chain couples TRBV18 to TRBJ2-1, with D tentatively TRBD2 (7 bases). This CDR3 comprises 12 residues. CDR1 and CDR2 (germline): KGHSH, LQKENI. V dropped 4 bases and J dropped 8 bases, with 9 bases sitting between them. The CDR3 DNA reads TGTGCCAGCTCACTCGGGGGGCATGAGCAGTTCTTC. Its protein product is CASSLGGHEQFF.

The chain links TRBV5-8 to TRBJ1-2, with TRBD1 matching over 8 bases. In germline, CDR1 is SGHTS, CDR2 YDEGEE. J gave up 2 bases and V 3 bases, and 6 bases lay outside the gene matches. The CDR3 extends over 15 amino acids. The CDR3: CASSWRQGMNYGYTF. CDR3 DNA sequence: TGTGCCAGCAGCTGGAGACAGGGGATGAACTATGGCTACACCTTC.

As for this clone: Other DNA sequences from this sample encode an identical CDR3 as well. V is TRBV25-1 and J is TRBJ1-1; 10 nucleotides line up with TRBD1. The V gene end was trimmed by 8 bases and the J gene end by 4 bases; junction bases not matched to a gene: 4. Germline V CDR1 and CDR2: MGHDK, SYGVNS. The CDR3 covers 13 residues. CDR3 sequence reads: CASSGQGSTEAFF. As DNA, the CDR3 is TGTGCCAGCTCGGGACAGGGGAGCACTGAAGCTTTCTTT.

The rearrangement links TRBV7-9 to TRBJ1-5, with D perhaps matching TRBD1 (5 bases). CDR1 SEHNR and CDR2 FQNEAQ come from the germline V gene (reference sequence). The V and J ends lost 5 bases and 9 bases respectively, with 11 bases between them. The CDR3 length is 12 residues. CDR3 region: CASSPRGGPQHF. CDR3 sequence (DNA): TGTGCCAGCAGCCCCCGGGGGGGGCCCCAGCATTTT.

The chain employs TRBV18 and TRBJ2-3; possibly TRBD1 for D (6 bases). CDR1 and CDR2 (germline): KGHSH, LQKENI. V was pared by 4 bases and J by 1 base, with 18 bases between. The length of the CDR3 is 17 residues. Here the CDR3 reads CASSLNPPGHRTDTQYF. CDR3 nucleotides: TGTGCCAGCTCACTGAATCCGCCGGGACATCGCACAGATACGCAGTATTTT.

The V call is TRBV5-1, the J call TRBJ2-3, with D maybe TRBD2 (6 bases). The V and J ends lost 4 bases and 2 bases respectively, with 14 bases between them. This CDR3 is built from 15 residues. Germline V gene lookup returns CDR1 SGHRS and CDR2 YFSETQ. The CDR3 coding sequence is TGCGCCAGCAGCGGGAGCGGAGGGGCCACAGATACGCAGTATTTT. Its protein product is CASSGSGGATDTQYF.

The genes are TRBV19 and TRBJ1-2; tentative D call: TRBD1 (6 bases). The CDR3 totals 15 residues. Trimming took 8 bases from V and 4 from J, leaving 20 bases between them. The germline V gene has CDR1 LNHDA and CDR2 SQIVND (reference sequence). The CDR3 spells CASGIGGLSSYGYTF. The CDR3, as DNA: TGTGCCAGTGGAATTGGGGGCCTATCCTCCTATGGCTACACCTTC.

The chain links TRBV5-1 to TRBJ2-1, with 7 bases identical to TRBD2. The J segment lost 7 bases and the V segment lost 0 bases, leaving 10 bases of the junction unmatched. This CDR3 comprises 16 residues. The germline CDR1 and CDR2 sequences are SGHRS and YFSETQ. Here the CDR3 DNA reads TGCGCCAGCAGCTTGGCTCAGGGCGGGAGAGGGAATGAGCAGTTCTTC. Translated, it gives CASSLAQGGRGNEQFF.

The CDR3 DNA reads as TGTGCCAGTAGCGCATCCTGGGACAGGGATATCTATGGCTACACCTTC. Protein: CASSASWDRDIYGYTF. The V and J genes are TRBV19 and TRBJ1-2; the match to TRBD1 covers 9 bases. The germline gives CDR1 LNHDA, CDR2 SQIVND (reference sequence). The CDR3 has 16 residues. J was trimmed by 4 bases and V by 6 bases; bases with no gene match: 12.

This chain connects TRBV5-1 to TRBJ1-6; no reliable D call. The CDR3 has 16 amino acids. Trimming removed 3 bases from V and 5 bases from J, with 15 bases in between. Germline assignment: CDR1 SGHRS and CDR2 YFSETQ. In DNA, the CDR3 is TGCGCCAGCAGCTCGTCGGGAGGGTCCAATAATTCACCCCTCCACTTT. The encoded protein is CASSSSGGSNNSPLHF.

V usage is TRBV14 and J usage is TRBJ1-2; D perhaps matches TRBD1 (5 bases). Germline CDR1 and CDR2: SGHDN and FVKESK. V was shortened by 0 bases and J by 9 bases, with 11 bases between the two germline ends. The CDR3 totals 13 residues. The CDR3, as DNA: TGTGCCAGCAGCCAAGATCGCAGGGTCAGCTACACCTTC. Translation: CASSQDRRVSYTF.

This clone occurred a few times. This sequence joins TRBV10-2 and TRBJ2-7; 8 nucleotides align to TRBD1. Unmatched junction bases numbered 9, after V lost 6 bases and J lost 2 bases. Germline V CDR1 and CDR2: WSHSY, SAAADI. This CDR3 spans 15 amino acids. The CDR3 sequence: CASSDSGGRTYEQYF. In nucleotides, the CDR3 is TGCGCCAGCAGCGACTCAGGGGGCCGGACCTACGAGCAGTACTTC.

J is TRBJ2-7 and V is TRBV19, with D perhaps TRBD2 (5 bases). V lost 5 bases and J lost 3, with 17 bases in between. Germline-derived CDR1 and CDR2 are LNHDA and SQIVND (reference sequence). This CDR3 contains 15 residues. The CDR3 loop reads CASSPEGGGNYEQYF. The CDR3 DNA follows: TGTGCCAGTAGTCCAGAGGGTGGCGGAAACTACGAGCAGTACTTC.

The chain carries TRBV18 and TRBJ2-5; D possibly corresponds to TRBD2 (6 bases). The ends were cut back, 4 bases at V and 5 bases at J, with 20 bases in the middle. The CDR3 is 16 amino acids. The germline V gene has CDR1 KGHSH and CDR2 LQKENI. The chain's CDR3 is CASSLSLANVGETQYF. CDR3 DNA sequence: TGTGCCAGCTCACTTAGCCTAGCGAACGTTGGGGAGACCCAGTACTTC.

The chain uses TRBV24-1 and TRBJ2-5; D is perhaps TRBD2 (5 bases). Germline V gene sequence: CDR1 KGHDR, CDR2 SFDVKD. The CDR3 consists of 15 residues. The germline V and J ends were trimmed by 1 base and 4 bases, with 12 bases remaining between them. The CDR3 loop reads CATSDFNCRGETQYF. CDR3 sequence (DNA): TGTGCCACCAGTGATTTCAACTGCCGGGGAGAGACCCAGTACTTC.

This chain uses TRBV16 with TRBJ2-1, with 9 bases that match TRBD1. From germline, CDR1 is KGHSY and CDR2 FQNENV. CDR3 length: 17 residues. V was clipped by 1 base and J by 6 bases; unmatched bases: 10. The CDR3 coding sequence is TGTGCCAGCAGCCAATTAAAAAAAGGACAGGGGTTCAATGAGCAGTTCTTC. It yields the protein CASSQLKKGQGFNEQFF.

The genes are TRBV6-5 and TRBJ2-6; 7 bases match TRBD1. The J segment lost 2 bases and the V segment lost 3 bases, leaving 1 base of the junction unmatched. The CDR3 has 15 amino acids. In germline, CDR1 is MNHEY, CDR2 SVGAGI. CDR3 sequence: CASSYRGPGANVLTF. For the CDR3, the DNA is TGTGCCAGCAGTTATAGGGGGCCTGGGGCCAACGTCCTGACTTTC.

This chain links TRBV28 with TRBJ2-2, with 7 positions matching TRBD1. The CDR3 spans 16 residues. V was pared by 4 bases and J by 0 bases, with 5 bases of the junction left unmatched. The germline gives CDR1 MDHEN, CDR2 SYDVKM. CDR3 sequence reads: CASSSGQVANTGELFF. CDR3 DNA: TGTGCCAGCAGTTCCGGACAGGTCGCGAACACCGGGGAGCTGTTTTTT. Filled out from reference TRBV28 and TRBJ2-2, the complete variable domain reads DVKVTQSSRYLVKRTGEKVFLECVQDMDHENMFWYRQDPGLGLRLIYFSYDVKMKEKGDIPEGYSVSREKKERFSLILESASTNQTSMYLCASSSGQVANTGELFFGEGSRLTVL.

The chain joins TRBV29-1 to TRBJ2-5; 7 bases align to TRBD2. The CDR3 contains 11 residues. Germline CDR1 SQVTM, CDR2 ANQGSEA. The V segment lost 8 bases and the J segment 4 bases; nucleotides outside the gene matches: 4. The CDR3 is CSLGRGETQYF. CDR3 bases: TGCAGCCTGGGGAGGGGAGAGACCCAGTACTTC.

The chain joins TRBV30 to TRBJ1-6; D gene uncertain. Looked up from germline, CDR1 is GTSNPN and CDR2 is SVGIG (reference sequence). This CDR3 comprises 15 residues. Between the trimmed V and J ends, which lost 5 bases and 0 bases, there was a span of 11 bases. Here the CDR3 DNA reads TGTGCCTGGGGAAGGGAGAGCTCCTATAATTCACCCCTCCACTTT. Amino acid sequence: CAWGRESSYNSPLHF.